The present TCR beta chain was sequenced within a study of patients and donors after allogeneic stem cell transplantation. The CDR3 contains 16 residues. Germline V lookup: CDR1 MNHEY, CDR2 SVGAGI. V dropped 2 bases and J dropped 1; count of bases not matched to a gene: 7. TCRdb reanalysed the RT-PCR reads using MiXCR and keeps one entry per CDR3 protein. The table lists 7,000 to 9,000 distinct CDR3 sequences, approximately 10% of them singletons. This clonotype was counted at least ten times. The specimen was blood, either unsorted or a sorted T cell fraction (not recorded which). This chain joins TRBV6-5 and TRBJ1-1; the match to TRBD1 covers 7 bases. This receptor was taken from a human donor who was either an allogeneic HSCT recipient or a stem cell or donor lymphocyte infusion donor (not recorded which). It is not recorded whose cells these are; they may come from a transplant donor. CDR3 bases: TGTGCCAGCAGTTACACCCAGGACAGGCGGAACACTGAAGCTTTCTTT. This encodes CASSYTQDRRNTEAFF.